Each of the 2 T cell receptor beta chains below was sequenced from the same sample in a study of patients and donors after allogeneic stem cell transplantation. TCRdb recomputed calls from the RT-PCR reads with MiXCR, one row per CDR3 protein. The data contain 200,000 to 250,000 distinct CDR3 sequences, around 40% of them singletons. The specimen sequenced was blood, either unsorted or a sorted T cell fraction (not recorded which). These receptors originate from a human donor who was either an allogeneic HSCT recipient or a stem cell or donor lymphocyte infusion donor (not recorded which). It is not recorded whose cells these are; they may come from a transplant donor.

This clonotype was detected a few times. V is TRBV12-3 or TRBV12-4 and J is TRBJ1-6; possible D gene TRBD1, 5 bases. CDR3 size: 16 residues. Trimming removed 3 bases from V and 10 bases from J, with 19 bases in between. The CDR3 protein is CASSFGRAPLGSPLHF. The CDR3 DNA reads as TGTGCCAGCAGTTTCGGCAGGGCACCCTTAGGGTCACCCCTCCACTTT.

The chain recombines TRBV5-1 with TRBJ2-2; 10 positions match TRBD1. The CDR3 covers 16 residues. V was clipped by 4 bases and J by 4 bases; unmatched bases: 7. Germline V gives CDR1 SGHRS, CDR2 YFSETQ. This CDR3 is CASSHRQGASTGELFF. CDR3 bases: TGCGCCAGCAGCCATAGACAGGGGGCAAGCACCGGGGAGCTGTTTTTT.